This T cell receptor beta chain was profiled in a study of graft-versus-host responses after intestinal transplantation. Study outcomes and limitations: Some GvH clones appeared in ileal mucosa or blood before recipient bone marrow.

Comment on this clone: Its antigen is not identified.

Germline-derived CDR1 and CDR2 are MNHEY and SVGAGI. The CDR3 covers 14 residues. V was cut by 0 bases and J by 4 bases, with 9 bases left in between. The protocol was immunoSEQ multiplex PCR, while the TCRdb copy is restricted to in-frame clones and leaves out a portion. The sample carries about 39,000 clones, 93% recorded once. The clonotype comes from a human patient who received an intestinal transplant, so some T cells may come from the graft donor. This sample comprised PBMCs, obtained around 720 days after intestinal transplantation. This chain connects TRBV6-5 to TRBJ1-2, with D perhaps matching TRBD1 (5 bases). The CDR3 loop reads CASSYSPGTYGYTF. The CDR3 coding sequence is TGTGCCAGCAGTTACTCGCCGGGGACCTATGGCTACACCTTC.